This is a list of T cell receptor beta chains from one sample in a study of cytomegalovirus exposure and HLA in healthy donors. The assay was immunoSEQ multiplex PCR, and TCRdb's table has in-frame clones only and misses some. The sample has under 200,000 clones, roughly 84% seen once; the top ten hold around 0.37%. Sequences were obtained from PBMCs. The receptors here all came from a boy aged 2 to 10 in good health and CMV-seronegative. Both conserved end residues are part of each CDR3. The D gene is left open where the match is weak. Rows may omit the clone size; those that give it use once, few, many or a size class.

clone_size,d_call,v_call,j_call,cdr3_nt,cdr3_aa
few,NA,TRBV2,TRBJ1-1,TGTGCCAGCAATGGGTGGCGGGGAGGTGGCACTGAAGCTTTCTTT,CASNGWRGGGTEAFF
NA,TRBD1,TRBV29-1,TRBJ1-2,TGCAGCGTCAAAGCCGGGACAGGGGACGGCTACACCTTC,CSVKAGTGDGYTF
NA,NA,TRBV15,TRBJ2-7,TGTGCCACCAGCAGAGTAGGGGCCGAGCAGTACTTC,CATSRVGAEQYF
few,NA,TRBV6-6,TRBJ2-3,TGTGCCAGCCGTCCGATCGCTAGACGCACAGATACGCAGTATTTT,CASRPIARRTDTQYF
NA,NA,TRBV28,TRBJ2-4,TGTGCCAGCAGTTTAAACAGGGACCAAAACATTCAGTACTTC,CASSLNRDQNIQYF
once,NA,TRBV29-1,TRBJ2-7,TGCAGCGTTGAAAAACCGGGATCGGCCTACGAGCAGTACTTC,CSVEKPGSAYEQYF
NA,NA,TRBV18,TRBJ1-1,TGTGCCAGCTCACCCCAGAACACTGAAGCTTTCTTT,CASSPQNTEAFF
NA,NA,TRBV5-6,TRBJ2-7,TGTGCCAGCAGCCGGAGAGACTACGAGCAGTACTTC,CASSRRDYEQYF
NA,NA,TRBV6-5,TRBJ1-2,TGTGCCAGCAGTTACTCGGTCGGACAGACTAACTATGGCTACACCTTC,CASSYSVGQTNYGYTF
NA,NA,TRBV19,TRBJ1-2,TGTGCCAGTAGCATCAGGGATACCAACTATGGCTACACCTTC,CASSIRDTNYGYTF
NA,TRBD1,TRBV5-4,TRBJ1-5,TGTGCCAGCAGCTTAGACAGGGGGGAACAGCCCCAGCATTTT,CASSLDRGEQPQHF
NA,TRBD2,TRBV6-1,TRBJ2-1,TGTGCCAGCAGTGAAGCGTTAGGACTAGCGGGCCTAAACAATGAGCAGTTCTTC,CASSEALGLAGLNNEQFF
NA,NA,TRBV9,TRBJ1-4,TGTGCCAGCGAGGGGGGCAGGGCGGGGGGTAATGAAAAACTGTTTTTT,CASEGGRAGGNEKLFF
once,NA,TRBV11-2,TRBJ2-7,TGTGCCAGCAGCCCAATGCGGGTACAATACGAGCAGTACTTC,CASSPMRVQYEQYF
NA,NA,TRBV6-1,TRBJ1-1,TGTGCCAGCAGTGGACAGGCGGGCACTGAAGCTTTCTTT,CASSGQAGTEAFF
NA,NA,TRBV18,TRBJ1-1,TGTGCCAGCTCATACGACAGAGCCAACTCAATGAACACTGAAGCTTTCTTT,CASSYDRANSMNTEAFF
NA,NA,TRBV6-1,TRBJ1-3,TGTGCCAGTAGGCGGGGGCTTGGAAACACCATATATTTT,CASRRGLGNTIYF
NA,NA,TRBV6-5,TRBJ2-7,TGTGCCAGCAGCGCCGGGACAATATACGAGCAGTACTTC,CASSAGTIYEQYF
once,TRBD1,TRBV11-2,TRBJ2-7,TGTGCCAGCAGCTTACCTACCGACAGGGAACCCTACGAGCAGTACTTC,CASSLPTDREPYEQYF
NA,NA,TRBV7-6,TRBJ1-2,TGTGCCAGCAGCTCCAACGGACTCAACTATGGCTACACCTTC,CASSSNGLNYGYTF
NA,TRBD1,TRBV29-1,TRBJ1-1,TGCAGCGTTGGAGGACAGGGAGTCATGAACACTGAAGCTTTCTTT,CSVGGQGVMNTEAFF
NA,NA,TRBV5-4,TRBJ1-2,TGTGCCAGCAGCCCGACACGAGCTAACTATGGCTACACCTTC,CASSPTRANYGYTF
NA,NA,TRBV19,TRBJ2-7,TGTGCCAGTAGTATAGACCCGTCCAGGGGTCTCCCCTCCTCCTACGAGCAGTACTTC,CASSIDPSRGLPSSYEQYF
NA,NA,TRBV11-2,TRBJ1-5,TGTGCCAGCAGCTTAGATCGAGTGGGCAATCAGCCCCAGCATTTT,CASSLDRVGNQPQHF
NA,NA,TRBV28,TRBJ2-3,TGTGCCAGCAGCAGGACAGTTTCGAAAGATACGCAGTATTTT,CASSRTVSKDTQYF
NA,NA,TRBV18,TRBJ1-1,TGTGCCAGCTCACCAAAGGGGCCGGACACTGAAGCTTTCTTT,CASSPKGPDTEAFF
NA,NA,TRBV28,TRBJ1-4,TGTGCCAGCAGTTCGCCCTCAGGACAGTTGGAAAAACTGTTTTTT,CASSSPSGQLEKLFF
NA,NA,TRBV28,TRBJ2-1,TGTGCCAGCAGTCAAATAACCGGGGGGCGGTATGAGCAGTTCTTC,CASSQITGGRYEQFF